These T cell receptor beta chains were read from a single sample in a study of blood T cells in healthy people across ages. TCRdb processed the 5' RACE reads anew with MiXCR; each CDR3 protein has one entry. The data hold some 1.5 million distinct CDR3 sequences, with 25% to 30% observed a single time. Sequenced input: blood. Receptor source: a woman aged 25 to 39 in good health. CDR3s include the opening cysteine and the closing phenylalanine or tryptophan. D genes are given only for firm matches. Size tells how often a clone was seen (once, few, many) or the class of an expanded clone, and some rows leave it out.

j_call | d_call | clone_size | v_call | cdr3_length | cdr3_aa | cdr3_nt
TRBJ2-3 | . | . | TRBV7-3 | 15 | CASSPQTFGTDTQYF | TGTGCCAGCAGCCCTCAGACGTTCGGCACAGATACGCAGTATTTT
TRBJ1-1 | . | once | TRBV4-3 | 14 | CASSQDLSGTEAFF | TGCGCCAGCAGCCAAGATCTGAGCGGCACTGAAGCTTTCTTT
TRBJ1-1 | . | . | TRBV7-3 | 14 | CVSSAGQLNTEAFF | TGTGTCAGCAGCGCCGGACAGCTGAACACTGAAGCTTTCTTT
TRBJ1-2 | . | few | TRBV29-1 | 13 | CSVEPGVGYGYTF | TGCAGCGTTGAACCGGGAGTGGGTTATGGCTACACCTTC
TRBJ2-7 | TRBD2 | . | TRBV20-1 | 15 | CSARDILAEPYEQYF | TGCAGTGCTAGAGATATACTAGCGGAACCCTACGAGCAGTACTTC
TRBJ2-2 | TRBD2 | . | TRBV7-9 | 16 | CASSSSSGRNTGELFF | TGTGCCAGCAGCTCATCCAGCGGGAGGAACACCGGGGAGCTGTTTTTT
TRBJ2-5 | . | few | TRBV5-1 | 14 | CASSFQGSEETQYF | TGCGCCAGCAGCTTTCAGGGGTCAGAAGAGACCCAGTACTTC
TRBJ2-3 | TRBD1 | few | TRBV7-2 | 20 | CASSLYPRQGAKKLTDTQYF | TGTGCCAGCAGCTTATACCCTAGACAGGGGGCAAAGAAATTAACAGATACGCAGTATTTT
TRBJ2-7 | TRBD2 | few | TRBV4-3 | 15 | CASSLLAGGYYEQYF | TGCGCCAGCAGCCTCCTAGCGGGAGGTTACTACGAGCAGTACTTC
TRBJ1-2 | . | many | TRBV20-1 | 14 | CSARDSATNYGYTF | TGCAGTGCTAGAGATTCCGCGACGAACTATGGCTACACCTTC